This passage covers 14 T cell receptor beta chains from one sample sequenced in a study of a mutant IDH1 vaccine in newly diagnosed glioma. Time point specified: week 23, last vaccination. Each dose of the vaccine consisted of 300 ug of mutant IDH1 20-mer peptide, with topical imiquimod. These receptors have no identified antigens. TCRdb's table, derived via immunoSEQ multiplex PCR, lists solely in-frame clones and lacks some. The sample contains roughly 76,000 clones, 65% to 90% of which appear only once. The sample here was PBMCs, taken from a glioma patient whose treatment included an IDH1 peptide vaccine. The receptor source for this set is a man aged 25 to 40 with glioma. Some clones in this sample may be carry-over from other donors' samples.

The CDR3 nucleotides are TGTGTCTCAGGAGGCTCCTACAATGAGCAGTTCTTC. It encodes CVSGGSYNEQFF. This chain uses TRBV28 with TRBJ2-1, with a tentative D call TRBD2 (5 bases). The CDR3 loop spans 12 amino acids. Germline values: CDR1 MDHEN, CDR2 SYDVKM.

V gene TRBV28 combines with J gene TRBJ1-2; tentative D call: TRBD1 (5 bases). From germline, CDR1 is MDHEN and CDR2 SYDVKM. V gave up 2 bases and J gave up 8 bases, with 27 bases separating them. This CDR3 region has 18 residues. CDR3 sequence: CASSLAHLSTGVPKGYTF. The CDR3 DNA follows: TGTGCCAGCAGTTTAGCCCACCTGTCTACAGGAGTCCCAAAGGGCTACACCTTC.

The chain has TRBV7-8 and TRBJ2-3; 11 bases align to TRBD2. The CDR3 loop spans 18 amino acids. Germline loops: CDR1 SGHVS, CDR2 FQNEAQ. V shed 0 bases and J 4 bases; nucleotides not matched to a gene: 9. CDR3 in amino acids: CASSLAVAGGLNPDTQYF. CDR3 in DNA: TGTGCCAGCAGCTTAGCAGTAGCGGGAGGGCTTAACCCAGATACGCAGTATTTT.

The CDR3 reads CASSPTDRTYEQYF. The CDR3 bases are TGTGCCAGCAGCCCAACTGACAGAACCTACGAGCAGTACTTC. The chain combines TRBV7-9 with TRBJ2-7; D perhaps matches TRBD1 (5 bases). V lost 5 bases and J 2 bases, leaving 13 bases between the germline ends. This CDR3 has 14 residues. Germline V gene data show CDR1 as SEHNR and CDR2 as FQNEAQ (reference sequence). Full variable domain (missing parts from reference TRBV7-9 and TRBJ2-7): DTGVSQNPRHKITKRGQNVTFRCDPISEHNRLYWYRQTLGQGPEFLTYFQNEAQLEKSRLLSDRFSAERPKGSFSTLEIQRTEQGDSAMYLCASSPTDRTYEQYFGPGTRLTVT.

The CDR3: CATSGSPNYGYTF. CDR3 sequence (DNA): TGTGCCACCTCTGGCAGTCCTAACTATGGCTACACCTTC. V and J are TRBV27 and TRBJ1-2; D is ambiguous. Germline loops: CDR1 MNHEY, CDR2 SMNVEV (reference sequence). The CDR3 contains 13 residues. V was trimmed by 10 bases and J by 0 bases, leaving 12 bases between them.

The chain joins TRBV6-6 to TRBJ1-1; D ambiguous. Germline CDR1 reads MNHNY; CDR2 reads SVGAGI (reference sequence). The CDR3 is 12 residues long. Trimming took 4 bases from V and 1 from J, leaving 4 bases between them. The CDR3, as DNA: TGTGCCAGCAGTTGGGGGAACACTGAAGCTTTCTTT. It is translated as CASSWGNTEAFF.

The rearrangement uses TRBV7-3 and TRBJ1-2, with D unresolved. V shed 3 bases and J shed 3 bases, with 8 bases lying between them. The CDR3 is 13 residues long. Looked up from germline, CDR1 is SGHTA and CDR2 is FQGTGA. Here the CDR3 reads CASSLWADYGYTF. In DNA form, the CDR3 reads TGTGCCAGCAGCTTGTGGGCGGACTATGGCTACACCTTC.

CDR3 in DNA: TGTGCCAGCAGGCGACAAAGAGACTACTACGAGCAGTACTTC. Translating gives CASRRQRDYYEQYF. The gene calls are TRBV28 and TRBJ2-7, with D perhaps TRBD2 (5 bases). Trimming shortened V by 6 bases and J by 3 bases, and 15 bases separated the two germline ends. Per germline, CDR1 MDHEN and CDR2 SYDVKM. CDR3 size: 14 residues.

This chain joins TRBV2 and TRBJ1-2; 11 bases align to TRBD1. The germline CDR1 and CDR2 sequences are SNHLY and FYNNEI. This CDR3 is 14 amino acids long. The junction had 1 base not matched to a gene; V was cut back by 3 bases and J by 4 bases. The chain's CDR3 is CASSDGQGAYGYTF. DNA of the CDR3: TGTGCCAGCAGTGACGGACAGGGGGCCTATGGCTACACCTTC.

V gene TRBV4-2 combines with J gene TRBJ1-2; 7 positions match TRBD1. This CDR3 is built from 14 residues. Germline CDR1 is LGHNA and CDR2 is YNFKEQ. V shed 0 bases, J shed 4 bases, and the junction held 2 bases outside the gene matches. The CDR3 bases are TGTGCCAGCAGCCAAGAGGGACAGCCCTATGGCTACACCTTC. It yields the protein CASSQEGQPYGYTF.

This clone was picked up one time. The chain carries TRBV21-1 and TRBJ2-2; TRBD1, the table's D call, was not compared with the DNA. TRBV21-1 is a documented pseudogene. The CDR3 sequence is 18 residues long. This CDR3 reads CASSYQTGTVANDGELFF. DNA of the CDR3: TGTGCCAGCAGCTACCAGACAGGGACGGTGGCAAATGACGGGGAGCTGTTTTTT.

This sequence joins TRBV7-6 and TRBJ2-1; TRBD2 matches at 7 bases. The CDR3 loop spans 18 amino acids. Germline V gene data show CDR1 as SGHVS and CDR2 as FNYEAQ. The V segment lost 6 bases and the J segment 7 bases; nucleotides outside the gene matches: 21. The CDR3 region is CASSPGWGGGEGLNEQFF. CDR3 DNA sequence: TGTGCCAGCAGTCCGGGCTGGGGAGGCGGGGAGGGCCTAAATGAGCAGTTCTTC.

This chain joins TRBV6-5 and TRBJ2-7; no clear D gene. Germline values: CDR1 MNHEY, CDR2 SVGAGI. This CDR3 is 15 amino acids long. Trimming took off 0 bases at V and 1 base at J, with 10 bases between the two ends. CDR3 amino acids: CASSYSVLGSYEQYF. Here the CDR3 DNA reads TGTGCCAGCAGTTACTCGGTCCTAGGATCCTACGAGCAGTACTTC.

The table lists this clone with a count of one. The chain couples TRBV6-1 to TRBJ1-2; D gene unclear. The CDR3 is made up of 13 amino acids. Trimming removed 0 bases from V and 7 bases from J, with 9 bases in between. CDR1 and CDR2 from the germline V gene are MNHNS and SASEGT. CDR3 bases: TGTGCCAGCAGTGAAGCTGGAGACGCTGGCTACACCTTC. Its protein product is CASSEAGDAGYTF.